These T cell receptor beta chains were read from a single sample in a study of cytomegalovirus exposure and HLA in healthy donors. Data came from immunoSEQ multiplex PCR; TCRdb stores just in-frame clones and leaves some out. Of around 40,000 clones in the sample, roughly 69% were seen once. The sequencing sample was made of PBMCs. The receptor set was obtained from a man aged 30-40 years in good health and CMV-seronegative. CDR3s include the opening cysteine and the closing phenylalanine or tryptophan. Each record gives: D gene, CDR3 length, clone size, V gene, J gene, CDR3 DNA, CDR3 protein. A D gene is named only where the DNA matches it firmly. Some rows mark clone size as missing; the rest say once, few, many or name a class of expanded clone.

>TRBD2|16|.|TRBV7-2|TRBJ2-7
TGTGCCAGCAGCCCAGTTAGCGGGGGGGTCTCCTACGAGCAGTACTTC
CASSPVSGGVSYEQYF
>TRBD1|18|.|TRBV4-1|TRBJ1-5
TGCGCCAGCAGCCAAGTTAAACCGGGACAGACTAGCAATCAGCCCCAGCATTTT
CASSQVKPGQTSNQPQHF
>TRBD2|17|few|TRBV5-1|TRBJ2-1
TGCGCCAGCAGGTGGGCTAGCGGGAGCCCCTCCTACAATGAGCAGTTCTTC
CASRWASGSPSYNEQFF
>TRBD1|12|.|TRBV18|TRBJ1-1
TGTGCCAGCTCAGAAGACAGGGAGGAAGCTTTCTTT
CASSEDREEAFF
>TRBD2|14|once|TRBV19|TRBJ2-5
TGTGCCAGTAGATCGGGACTAGCGGAAGAGACCCAGTACTTC
CASRSGLAEETQYF
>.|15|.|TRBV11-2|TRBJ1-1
TGTGCCAGCAGCTTAGTGGGCAGTTTGAACACTGAAGCTTTCTTT
CASSLVGSLNTEAFF
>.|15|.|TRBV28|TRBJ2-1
TGTGCCAGCAGACTAACGGGAGTCAGCTACAATGAGCAGTTCTTC
CASRLTGVSYNEQFF
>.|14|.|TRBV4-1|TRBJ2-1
TGCGCCAGCAGCCAAGATGGACAGTACAATGAGCAGTTCTTC
CASSQDGQYNEQFF
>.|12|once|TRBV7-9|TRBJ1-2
TGTTCCAGCCAGCTGGCCGCGGATGGCTACACCTTC
CSSQLAADGYTF
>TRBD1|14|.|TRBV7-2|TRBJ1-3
TGTGCCAGCAGCGGACAGGATTCTGGAAACACCATATATTTT
CASSGQDSGNTIYF
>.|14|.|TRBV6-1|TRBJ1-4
TGTGCCAGCAGTGAAGGTAGCGGTAATGAAAAACTGTTTTTT
CASSEGSGNEKLFF